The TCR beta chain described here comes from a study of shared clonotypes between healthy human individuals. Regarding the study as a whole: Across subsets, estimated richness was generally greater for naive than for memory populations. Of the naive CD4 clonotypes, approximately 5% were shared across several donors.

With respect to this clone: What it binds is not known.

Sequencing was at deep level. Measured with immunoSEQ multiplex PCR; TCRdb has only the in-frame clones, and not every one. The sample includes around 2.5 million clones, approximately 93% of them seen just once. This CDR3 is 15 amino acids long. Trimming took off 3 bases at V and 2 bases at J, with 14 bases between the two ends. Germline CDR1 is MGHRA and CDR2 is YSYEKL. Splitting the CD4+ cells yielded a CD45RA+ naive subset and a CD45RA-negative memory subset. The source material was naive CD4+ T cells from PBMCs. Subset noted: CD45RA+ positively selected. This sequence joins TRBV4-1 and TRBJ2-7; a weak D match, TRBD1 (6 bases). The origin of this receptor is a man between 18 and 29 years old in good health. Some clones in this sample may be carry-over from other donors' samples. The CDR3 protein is CASSQRDTVPYEQYF. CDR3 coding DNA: TGCGCCAGCAGCCAGAGGGACACAGTTCCCTACGAGCAGTACTTC.